This TCR beta chain is drawn from a study of Ad26.COV2.S vaccination and SARS-CoV-2 variants. About the study: The donor belonged to the COV1001 Ad26.COV2.S trial arm. The study, taken as a whole, reports: While placebo recipients had lower spike-specific TCR breadth, vaccine recipients had more. Comparability of non-spike TCR breadth was observed across vaccine and placebo recipients.

Some clones are missing from TCRdb's copy, which holds only in-frame ones; the method was immunoSEQ multiplex PCR. The top ten hold approximately 1.5% of the sample, which has roughly 680,000 clones, more than 80% seen once. Notes on this clone: What it recognizes is unknown.

Treatment noted: about 20 received Ad26.COV2.S at low or high dose, single or two shots; five or six received placebo; per-sample allocation not given. Specimen acquisition occurred on day 63 following the initial vaccine or placebo injection. CDR3 length equals 12 residues. CDR1 is KGHSH and CDR2 is LQKENI in the germline V gene. V lost 5 bases, J lost 2 bases, and 5 bases lay in between. The chain links TRBV18 to TRBJ2-3; D is uncertain. The sample consisted of peripheral blood, taken in a trial of Ad26.COV2.S vaccine versus placebo. This clonotype was sampled from a person between 18 and 65 years old who received the Ad26.COV2.S COVID-19 vaccine or a placebo. The DNA of the CDR3 is TGTGCCAGCTCAACCCTCACAGATACGCAGTATTTT. Translated: CASSTLTDTQYF.